The 28 T cell receptor beta chains below come from one sample, sequenced in a study of blood T cell repertoires in COVID-19. Clones were sequenced by immunoSEQ multiplex PCR, and TCRdb holds only the in-frame ones, with some missing. The sample lists some 700,000 clones; about nine tenths were seen once. What was sequenced was peripheral blood. The origin of the receptors is a woman younger than 30 with acute or convalescent COVID-19.

The rearrangement uses TRBV11-2 and TRBJ1-5, with D possibly being TRBD1 (6 bases). Trimming took 1 base from V and 3 from J, leaving 10 bases between them. Germline-derived CDR1 and CDR2 are SGHAT and FQNNGV. This CDR3 is built from 15 residues. The CDR3 protein is CASSLGGTYNQPQHF. In DNA form, the CDR3 reads TGTGCCAGCAGCTTAGGTGGGACATACAATCAGCCCCAGCATTTT.

This sequence joins TRBV12-3 or TRBV12-4 and TRBJ2-3; D is unclear. The length of the CDR3 is 11 residues. V was clipped by 8 bases and J by 4 bases, with 7 bases between them. DNA of the CDR3: TGTGCCAGCGTCGGGTCAGATACGCAGTATTTT. This translates into CASVGSDTQYF.

The V gene is TRBV3-1 (or the pseudogene TRBV3-2), the J gene TRBJ2-2, with D unclear. This CDR3 contains 14 residues. CDR1 and CDR2 (germline): LGHDT, YNNKEL (reference sequence). V shed 6 bases and J shed 2 bases, with 10 bases lying between them. CDR3 nucleotides: TGTGCCAGCAGAAACGCACTCAACACCGGGGAGCTGTTTTTT. This encodes CASRNALNTGELFF.

This clone was seen a few times. This rearrangement joins TRBV6-5 to TRBJ1-4; D is undetermined. This CDR3 spans 14 amino acids. The germline V gene encodes CDR1 MNHEY and CDR2 SVGAGI. The V and J ends lost 8 bases and 3 bases respectively, with 13 bases between them. The CDR3 DNA follows: TGTGCCAGCGCGTATCGTATCTCTAATGAAAAACTGTTTTTT. Protein sequence: CASAYRISNEKLFF.

The CDR3 protein is CASSFFRGTRNHGYTF. The DNA of the CDR3 is TGTGCCAGCAGTTTTTTTAGGGGGACCCGAAACCATGGCTACACCTTC. The chain uses TRBV27 and TRBJ1-2; possible D gene TRBD1, 6 bases. CDR1 MNHEY and CDR2 SMNVEV come from the germline V gene (reference sequence). Trimming pared 3 bases from V and 6 bases from J, leaving 20 bases between. This CDR3 has 16 amino acids.

The DNA for the CDR3 is TGTGCCAGCAGTGAAAGTTCTGAGGGTCGGAGCGAGCAGTACTTC. This gives the protein CASSESSEGRSEQYF. The chain uses TRBV6-1 and TRBJ2-7, with a tentative D call TRBD2 (5 bases). This CDR3 region has 15 residues. In germline, CDR1 is MNHNS, CDR2 SASEGT. Trimming removed 2 bases at V and 6 bases at J, with 17 bases between.

The chain couples TRBV12-3 or TRBV12-4 to TRBJ2-2; D gene ambiguous. Trimming removed 3 bases at V and 8 bases at J, with 7 bases between. CDR3 length: 12 residues. The CDR3 reads CASSFSVGELFF. The CDR3 bases are TGTGCCAGCAGTTTTTCAGTGGGGGAGCTGTTTTTT.

CDR3 sequence: CASSLDYSPIQYF. CDR3 nucleotides: TGTGCCAGCAGCTTAGACTATTCGCCTATTCAGTACTTC. The chain uses TRBV7-2 and TRBJ2-4; D not resolved. Deletions cut 1 base from V and 10 bases from J, with 11 bases between. The CDR3 covers 13 residues. Germline V CDR1 and CDR2: SGHTA, FQGNSA.

A remark on this clone: Additional DNA sequences in this sample encode the identical CDR3. V gene TRBV5-1 combines with J gene TRBJ2-7; D is ambiguous. Deletions cut 3 bases from V and 2 bases from J, with 3 bases between. The CDR3 sequence is 11 residues long. Germline CDR1 reads SGHRS; CDR2 reads YFSETQ. DNA of the CDR3: TGCGCCAGCAGCTCAACCTACGAGCAGTACTTC. It yields the protein CASSSTYEQYF.

The chain carries TRBV27 and TRBJ1-2; 7 nucleotides match TRBD1. The CDR3 runs to 13 residues. Trimming removed 8 bases from V and 8 bases from J; junction bases left unmatched: 11. Germline CDR1 is MNHEY and CDR2 is SMNVEV (reference sequence). The chain's CDR3 is CASGVRDRVGYTF. CDR3 nucleotides: TGTGCCAGCGGAGTGCGAGACAGGGTCGGCTACACCTTC.

The CDR3 protein is CASTRTGYNSPLHF. The CDR3 region has the DNA TGTGCCAGCACCAGGACAGGCTATAATTCACCCCTCCACTTT. The rearrangement joins TRBV6-4 to TRBJ1-6, with 7 bases that match TRBD1. CDR1 MRHNA and CDR2 SNTAGT come from the germline V gene. The CDR3 runs 14 residues. J gave up 3 bases and V 7 bases, and 3 bases lay outside the gene matches.

The V gene is TRBV3-1 (or the pseudogene TRBV3-2), the J gene TRBJ1-2, with D possibly TRBD1 on 6 matching bases. The V gene lost 1 base and the J gene lost 8 bases, with 20 bases spanning the gap. In germline, CDR1 is LGHDT, CDR2 YNNKEL (reference sequence). The length of the CDR3 is 16 residues. The DNA of the CDR3 is TGTGCCAGCAGCCAAGGCACGGACAGCCTCCCTAGGGGCTACACCTTC. It specifies CASSQGTDSLPRGYTF.

V gene TRBV5-1 combines with J gene TRBJ2-1; 7 bases map to TRBD1. V lost 4 bases and J lost 8; bases outside the gene matches: 15. The CDR3 is 16 residues long. Germline loops: CDR1 SGHRS, CDR2 YFSETQ. CDR3 nucleotide sequence: TGCGCCAGCAGCCCGTGGCAAGGGGGCGCAGTCGATGAGCAGTTCTTC. It codes for CASSPWQGGAVDEQFF.

The chain couples TRBV20-1 to TRBJ2-7; a possible D gene is TRBD2 (5 bases). The CDR3 is 11 amino acids. V lost 7 bases, J lost 6 bases, and 13 bases lay in between. Per the germline V gene, CDR1 is DFQATT and CDR2 is SNEGSKA (reference sequence). CDR3 sequence: CSGIGVGEQYF. CDR3 DNA: TGCAGTGGTATCGGGGTTGGCGAGCAGTACTTC.

This chain uses TRBV6-1 with TRBJ2-1; D is uncertain. Trimming removed 2 bases from V and 9 bases from J, with 11 bases in between. Germline lookup yields CDR1 MNHNS and CDR2 SASEGT. CDR3 length: 13 residues. The CDR3 protein is CASSELRGVEQFF. As DNA, the CDR3 is TGTGCCAGCAGTGAACTCCGCGGAGTTGAGCAGTTCTTC.

This sequence joins TRBV27 and TRBJ1-1; TRBD1 agrees at 8 bases. There are 20 residues in the CDR3. Germline CDR1 is MNHEY and CDR2 is SMNVEV (reference sequence). Unmatched junction bases numbered 24, after V lost 3 bases and J lost 6 bases. CDR3: CASSFTRTGKEGQGKAEAFF. The CDR3 region has the DNA TGTGCCAGCAGTTTCACGAGGACAGGGAAGGAGGGGCAGGGAAAGGCTGAAGCTTTCTTT.

The V call is TRBV24-1, the J call TRBJ1-2, with D possibly matching TRBD1 (6 bases). Germline V gives CDR1 KGHDR, CDR2 SFDVKD. The CDR3 length is 15 residues. V lost 3 bases and J lost 8, with 18 bases in between. CDR3: CATSDNRDRRVGYTF. CDR3 DNA sequence: TGTGCCACCAGTGATAACAGGGACCGCCGGGTCGGCTACACCTTC.

The chain has TRBV7-2 and TRBJ1-3; D unclear. The germline gives CDR1 SGHTA, CDR2 FQGNSA. V lost 1 base, J lost 3 bases, and 19 bases lay in between. The CDR3 contains 18 residues. The CDR3 DNA is TGTGCCAGCAGCTTAGGTTCAGCGCATACGTTGCTTGGAAACACCATATATTTT. It codes for CASSLGSAHTLLGNTIYF. The full variable domain, its missing parts supplied by reference TRBV7-2 and TRBJ1-3, is GAGVSQSPSNKVTEKGKDVELRCDPISGHTALYWYRQSLGQGLEFLIYFQGNSAPDKSGLPSDRFSAERTGGSVSTLTIQRTQQEDSAVYLCASSLGSAHTLLGNTIYFGEGSWLTVV.

This rearrangement joins TRBV10-3 to TRBJ1-1; TRBD1 matches 8 bases. Germline trimming cut 2 bases from V and 11 bases from J; bases unmatched to any gene: 13. This CDR3 has 15 residues. Germline values: CDR1 ENHRY, CDR2 SYGVKD. The chain's CDR3 is CAISETDRAHRHAFF. For the CDR3, the DNA is TGTGCCATCAGTGAGACGGACAGGGCTCATCGCCATGCTTTCTTT.

Here the CDR3 DNA reads TGTGCCAGCAGCGTAGCGAGCGGGGGGGCGATTAACACCGGGGAGCTGTTTTTT. Its translation is CASSVASGGAINTGELFF. The chain employs TRBV9 and TRBJ2-2, with 10 bases identical to TRBD2. This CDR3 spans 18 amino acids. J was trimmed by 2 bases and V by 0 bases; bases with no gene match: 7. From germline, CDR1 is SGDLS and CDR2 YYNGEE.

The chain employs TRBV12-5 and TRBJ1-5, with D hard to call. V lost 2 bases and J 7 bases, leaving 9 bases between the germline ends. Germline V gives CDR1 LGHNT, CDR2 FRNRAP. This CDR3 is 13 amino acids long. The CDR3 protein is CASGLPPVQPQHF. CDR3 DNA sequence: TGTGCTAGTGGTTTGCCCCCGGTACAGCCCCAGCATTTT. Drawing the rest from reference TRBV12-5 and TRBJ1-5, the complete variable domain is DARVTQTPRHKVTEMGQEVTMRCQPILGHNTVFWYRQTMMQGLELLAYFRNRAPLDDSGMPKDRFSAEMPDATLATLKIQPSEPRDSAVYFCASGLPPVQPQHFGDGTRLSIL.

The rearrangement joins TRBV7-2 to TRBJ1-2; D gene uncertain. This CDR3 is built from 14 residues. Trimming took off 5 bases at V and 6 bases at J, with 16 bases between the two ends. Germline values: CDR1 SGHTA, CDR2 FQGNSA. CDR3 sequence (DNA): TGTGCCAGCAGCCCCCTCGGGGAGTCCCATGGCTACACCTTC. This gives the protein CASSPLGESHGYTF.

The chain employs TRBV11-2 and TRBJ2-1; perhaps TRBD2 as D (5 bases). Per germline, CDR1 SGHAT and CDR2 FQNNGV. Trimming left V 5 bases short and J 9 bases short, with 20 bases between. There are 15 residues in the CDR3. The chain's CDR3 is CASSPVRKPGVEQFF. The CDR3 nucleotides are TGTGCCAGCAGCCCGGTGCGCAAACCCGGGGTTGAGCAGTTCTTC.

This rearrangement joins TRBV7-9 to TRBJ1-2, with D perhaps matching TRBD1 (6 bases). V lost 5 bases to trimming and J lost 4 bases, with 17 bases between them. This CDR3 is 15 amino acids long. Per germline, CDR1 SEHNR and CDR2 FQNEAQ (reference sequence). The CDR3 is CASSPSRGAPYGYTF. The CDR3 DNA reads as TGTGCCAGCAGCCCCTCCAGGGGCGCCCCCTATGGCTACACCTTC.

This clone occurred once. The chain employs TRBV4-3 and TRBJ1-1, with a weak D call TRBD1 (5 bases). From germline, CDR1 is LGHNA and CDR2 YSLEER. V lost 4 bases, J lost 11 bases, and 14 bases lay in between. The CDR3 runs to 12 residues. In nucleotides, the CDR3 is TGCGCCAGCAGCCCCTCCGGACAAGGGGCTTTCTTT. Translating it yields CASSPSGQGAFF.

The chain employs TRBV7-5 and TRBJ2-1; TRBD2, the table's D call, lacks a check against the DNA. TRBV7-5 is a pseudogene segment. The CDR3 totals 13 residues. The CDR3 DNA reads as TGTGCCAGAAGCTTAGCGGCATCGGGTGAGCAGTTCTTC. Its translation: CARSLAASGEQFF.

The chain joins TRBV15 to TRBJ2-3, with TRBD2 matching 10 bases. Trimming at V came to 5 bases and at J to 0 bases, leaving 2 bases not matched to a gene. Looked up from germline, CDR1 is LNHNV and CDR2 is YYDKDF (reference sequence). CDR3 length: 15 amino acids. As DNA, the CDR3 is TGTGCCACCAGCGTGACTAGCGGGAGCACAGATACGCAGTATTTT. Protein sequence: CATSVTSGSTDTQYF.

The chain employs TRBV9 and TRBJ2-3; D gene uncertain. Germline loops: CDR1 SGDLS, CDR2 YYNGEE. V was pared by 4 bases and J by 2 bases, with 17 bases between. This CDR3 is 16 amino acids long. CDR3 loop: CASSFPSSGDTDTQYF. For the CDR3, the DNA is TGTGCCAGCAGCTTCCCATCTAGTGGTGACACAGATACGCAGTATTTT.